Following are 18 T cell receptor beta chains from one sample sequenced in a study of T cell responses to AZD1222 COVID-19 vaccine. Libraries were prepared by immunoSEQ multiplex PCR; TCRdb keeps only in-frame clonotypes and omits some of them. The repertoire holds 70,000 to 90,000 clones, with around 73% as singletons. Sequenced here: peripheral blood, sampled on day 0 of AZD1222 vaccination. The receptors were gathered from an adult in good health.

Only a few counts were recorded for this clone. V is TRBV6-5 and J is TRBJ2-3; D might be TRBD2 (6 bases). Deletions cut 2 bases from V and 1 base from J, with 10 bases between. There are 15 residues in the CDR3. The germline V gene encodes CDR1 MNHEY and CDR2 SVGAGI. CDR3 sequence reads: CASSYRERGTDTQYF. In nucleotides, the CDR3 is TGTGCCAGCAGTTACCGGGAGCGGGGCACAGATACGCAGTATTTT.

This clone was detected once. This chain uses TRBV5-1 with TRBJ1-1; D is perhaps TRBD1 (5 bases). Germline lookup yields CDR1 SGHRS and CDR2 YFSETQ. Trimming stripped 0 bases from V and 3 bases from J, with 9 bases between. The CDR3 is 14 amino acids. CDR3 sequence reads: CASSLDSGDTEAFF. CDR3 coding DNA: TGCGCCAGCAGCTTGGACTCGGGGGACACTGAAGCTTTCTTT.

A few counts support this clone. The J gene is TRBJ2-1, the V gene TRBV3-1 (or the pseudogene TRBV3-2); 10 bases are shared with TRBD2. J lost 5 bases, V lost 4 bases, and 2 bases had no gene match. The CDR3 spans 14 residues. Germline assignment: CDR1 LGHDT and CDR2 YNNKEL (reference sequence). Here the CDR3 reads CASSPGLANNEQFF. The CDR3 DNA reads TGTGCCAGCAGCCCGGGACTAGCGAACAATGAGCAGTTCTTC.

The gene calls are TRBV19 and TRBJ2-1, with 9 bases identical to TRBD1. Per germline, CDR1 LNHDA and CDR2 SQIVND (reference sequence). V shed 6 bases and J 8 bases; nucleotides not matched to a gene: 5. The CDR3 runs to 13 residues. CDR3 protein: CASRDRGGDEQFF. CDR3 nucleotide sequence: TGTGCCAGTAGGGACAGGGGAGGGGATGAGCAGTTCTTC.

The table lists this clone with a few counts. The J gene is TRBJ1-6, the V gene TRBV19; no clear D gene. The CDR3 has 15 residues. V lost 6 bases and J 6 bases, leaving 15 bases between the germline ends. The germline V gene has CDR1 LNHDA and CDR2 SQIVND (reference sequence). The CDR3 DNA reads TGTGCCAGTAGCTGGCAGGCTGATGCTAATTCACCCCTCCACTTT. Its translation is CASSWQADANSPLHF.

The J gene is TRBJ2-7, the V gene TRBV24-1; TRBD1 agrees at 9 bases. Trimming took 2 bases from V and 5 from J; bases not matched to a gene: 6. This CDR3 has 15 residues. Germline loops: CDR1 KGHDR, CDR2 SFDVKD. The CDR3 sequence: CATSDSGTGQHEQYF. The CDR3 DNA reads as TGTGCCACCAGTGATTCCGGGACAGGGCAGCACGAGCAGTACTTC.

Details on this clone: Other nucleotide sequences from this sample produce the same CDR3. The chain links TRBV7-2 to TRBJ1-2; D not resolved. Trimming removed 4 bases at V and 1 base at J, with 7 bases between. Per the germline V gene, CDR1 is SGHTA and CDR2 is FQGNSA. The CDR3 is made up of 13 amino acids. CDR3 sequence: CASSSQVNYGYTF. CDR3 in DNA: TGTGCCAGCAGCTCCCAGGTTAACTATGGCTACACCTTC.

The genes are TRBV28 and TRBJ2-7, with D unclear. V was cut by 5 bases and J by 7 bases, with 15 bases left in between. Germline CDR1 and CDR2: MDHEN and SYDVKM. The CDR3 is 13 residues long. CDR3 sequence: CASSPFPEKEQYF. The CDR3 bases are TGTGCCAGCAGTCCCTTTCCCGAGAAGGAGCAGTACTTC.

The CDR3 loop is CASSPRATNEKLFF. Written as DNA, the CDR3 is TGTGCCAGCTCACCACGTGCAACTAATGAAAAACTGTTTTTT. The genes are TRBV18 and TRBJ1-4; D call uncertain. Germline values: CDR1 KGHSH, CDR2 LQKENI. CDR3 length: 14 amino acids. V lost 1 base to trimming and J lost 0 bases, with 3 bases between them.

The gene calls are TRBV27 and TRBJ1-2, with 8 bases identical to TRBD1. CDR1 and CDR2 (germline): MNHEY, SMNVEV (reference sequence). V shed 5 bases, J shed 8 bases, and the junction held 10 bases outside the gene matches. CDR3 length: 14 amino acids. For the CDR3, the DNA is TGTGCCAGCAGTCCTTGGACAGGGACTATGGGCTACACCTTC. Translated: CASSPWTGTMGYTF.

J is TRBJ2-1 and V is TRBV30, with TRBD2 matching over 7 bases. From germline, CDR1 is GTSNPN and CDR2 SVGIG (reference sequence). The trim removed 1 base at V and 4 bases at J, leaving 7 bases unmatched. The CDR3 contains 15 residues. CDR3 sequence: CAWSAGGSMYNEQFF. The CDR3 nucleotides read TGTGCCTGGAGTGCCGGCGGGAGTATGTACAATGAGCAGTTCTTC.

The chain links TRBV28 to TRBJ1-5; TRBD1 matches at 7 bases. The germline CDR1 and CDR2 sequences are MDHEN and SYDVKM. V dropped 6 bases and J dropped 4; count of bases not matched to a gene: 6. The CDR3 runs 14 residues. CDR3 region: CASRSAGGNQPQHF. CDR3 nucleotides: TGTGCCAGCAGGTCTGCAGGGGGAAATCAGCCCCAGCATTTT.

The rearrangement uses TRBV5-1 and TRBJ2-7; TRBD1 is a possible D gene (7 bases). The CDR3 covers 15 residues. The germline CDR1 and CDR2 sequences are SGHRS and YFSETQ. V lost 0 bases to trimming and J lost 1 base, with 11 bases between them. DNA of the CDR3: TGCGCCAGCAGCTTGGTATCAGGGGGGTCCTACGAGCAGTACTTC. Its translation: CASSLVSGGSYEQYF.

This chain joins TRBV5-4 and TRBJ2-7; D is tentatively TRBD1 or TRBD2 (5 bases each). Germline V gene sequence: CDR1 SGHNT, CDR2 YYREEE (reference sequence). The CDR3 is 14 amino acids. V was trimmed by 0 bases and J by 6 bases, leaving 13 bases between them. CDR3 coding DNA: TGTGCCAGCAGCTTGGACGGGACGGGCCGCGAGCAGTACTTC. This codes for CASSLDGTGREQYF.

The J gene is TRBJ1-6, the V gene TRBV30; the D is unclear. The V and J ends lost 4 bases and 10 bases respectively, with 17 bases between them. CDR1 GTSNPN and CDR2 SVGIG come from the germline V gene (reference sequence). This CDR3 is built from 14 residues. For the CDR3, the DNA is TGTGCCTGGAATCTTAATGGAGGTTGGTCACCCCTCCACTTT. Its translation: CAWNLNGGWSPLHF. The full variable domain, rest sourced from reference TRBV30 and TRBJ1-6, is SQTIHQWPATLVQPVGSPLSLECTVEGTSNPNLYWYRQAAGRGLQLLFYSVGIGQISSEVPQNLSASRPQDRQFILSSKKLLLSDSGFYLCAWNLNGGWSPLHFGNGTRLTVT.

DNA of the CDR3: TGTGCCAGCAGCCAATCGACTAGCGGGAACACCGGGGAGCTGTTTTTT. Translating it yields CASSQSTSGNTGELFF. The chain links TRBV14 to TRBJ2-2; 9 bases line up with TRBD2. Germline assignment: CDR1 SGHDN and CDR2 FVKESK. This CDR3 has 16 residues. Trimming at V came to 2 bases and at J to 1 base, leaving 2 bases not matched to a gene.

The V gene is TRBV19, the J gene TRBJ2-7; D is tentatively TRBD1 or TRBD2 (5 bases each). Trimming pared 6 bases from V and 3 bases from J, leaving 18 bases between. Germline V gene sequence: CDR1 LNHDA, CDR2 SQIVND (reference sequence). CDR3 length equals 15 residues. CDR3 sequence: CASSIPGTVIYEQYF. CDR3 nucleotides: TGTGCCAGTAGCATACCAGGGACCGTAATCTACGAGCAGTACTTC.

The chain is built from TRBV6-4 and TRBJ2-1, with TRBD1 as a possible D gene (6 bases). Trimming stripped 4 bases from V and 8 bases from J, with 18 bases between. CDR1 and CDR2 (germline): MRHNA, SNTAGT. The CDR3 is 15 amino acids. CDR3 sequence: CASSVNRALPDEQFF. The CDR3 region has the DNA TGTGCCAGCAGTGTGAACAGGGCCCTCCCCGATGAGCAGTTCTTC.